This TCR beta chain was captured by sequencing in a study of shared clonotypes between healthy human individuals. About the research overall: There were three CD4 naive, three CD4 memory, two CD8 naive and one CD8 memory plates per donor.

In the source study's methods: ImmunoSEQ supplied junction-only sequences lacking quality scores, so filtering was different. Clones were read by immunoSEQ multiplex PCR, and TCRdb kept only the in-frame ones, dropping some. V, J and clone size were drawn from that table, and D and trimming were deduced from the DNA. The sample has about 2,200,000 clones; roughly 91% are singletons. CD45RO-negative cells were positively selected for CCR7, leaving out terminally differentiated effector memory CD45RA+ cells. Trimming took 2 bases from V and 6 from J, leaving 5 bases between them. The germline V gene has CDR1 MNHNS and CDR2 SASEGT. CDR3 length: 11 amino acids.

This clonotype originated in a man aged 18 to 29 in good health. Some clones in this sample may be carry-over from other donors' samples. The genes are TRBV6-1 and TRBJ2-7; D unclear. Sequenced input: naive CD8+ T cells from PBMCs. As DNA, the CDR3 is TGTGCCAGCAGTGAATTGGCCGAGCAGTACTTC. Translated: CASSELAEQYF.